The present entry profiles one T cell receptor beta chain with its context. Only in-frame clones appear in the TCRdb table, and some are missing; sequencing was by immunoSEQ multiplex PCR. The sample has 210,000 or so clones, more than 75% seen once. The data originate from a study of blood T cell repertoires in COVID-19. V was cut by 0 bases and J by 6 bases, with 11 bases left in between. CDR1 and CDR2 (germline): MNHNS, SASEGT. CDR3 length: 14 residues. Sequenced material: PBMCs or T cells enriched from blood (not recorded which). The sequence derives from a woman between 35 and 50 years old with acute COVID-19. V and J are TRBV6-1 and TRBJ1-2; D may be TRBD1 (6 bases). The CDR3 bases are TGTGCCAGCAGTGAAGCGTGGGGGCCGGATGGCTACACCTTC. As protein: CASSEAWGPDGYTF.